A selection of T cell receptor beta chains follows, all from one sample in a study of blood T cells in healthy people across ages. TCRdb called the 5' RACE reads again in MiXCR, with one record for every CDR3 protein. The table has 650,000 to 950,000 distinct CDR3 sequences, 44% seen once. The specimen sequenced was blood. These receptors all stem from a man in his 60s in good health. Each CDR3 is given with its conserved first and last residue. D genes are given only for firm matches. Rows give clone size only sometimes, using once, few, many, or a class for an expanded clone.

v_gene	abundance	j_gene	d_gene	CDR3nt	CDR3aa
TRBV4-3	-	TRBJ1-4	-	TGCGCCAGCAGCCAAGATTGGGGGGGGGCCTATGAAAAACTGTTTTTT	CASSQDWGGAYEKLFF
TRBV2	-	TRBJ2-7	-	TGTGCCAGCAGACAGAATTTAAGCGACGAGCAGTACTTC	CASRQNLSDEQYF
TRBV6-2/TRBV6-3	-	TRBJ1-6	TRBD1	TGTGCCAGCAGTAAACCGGGACAGGGGAGTTCACCCCTCCACTTT	CASSKPGQGSSPLHF
TRBV7-2	-	TRBJ2-5	-	TGTGCCAGCAGCGCCTCGTGGAGTTCCCTTGGCGAGACCCAGTACTTC	CASSASWSSLGETQYF
TRBV6-2/TRBV6-3	few	TRBJ2-7	-	TGTGCCAGCAGTTCGGAGGGACCGAACTCCTACGAGCAGTACTTC	CASSSEGPNSYEQYF
TRBV20-1	few	TRBJ2-7	-	TGCAGTGCGTACGACCGGGGATCTTCCTACGAGCAGTACTTC	CSAYDRGSSYEQYF
TRBV7-2	few	TRBJ2-1	-	TGTGCCAGCAGCTTAGGGGGCAGCTATAGTACTCCCTACAATGAGCAGTTCTTC	CASSLGGSYSTPYNEQFF
TRBV4-3	-	TRBJ2-7	TRBD1	TGCGCCAGCAGCCAAGGGACAGGTCAACCCTACGAGCAGTACTTC	CASSQGTGQPYEQYF
TRBV29-1	-	TRBJ1-1	TRBD1	TGCAGCGTTGGGGGACAGCTGAACACTGAAGCTTTCTTT	CSVGGQLNTEAFF
TRBV5-1	few	TRBJ2-5	TRBD1	TGCGCCAGCAGCTTGGGACAGGGAGAGTTATTAGAGACCCAGTACTTC	CASSLGQGELLETQYF
TRBV18	once	TRBJ2-3	-	TGTGCCAGTTCCCAACCCGCCGGGACAGATACGCAGTATTTT	CASSQPAGTDTQYF
TRBV12-3/TRBV12-4	many	TRBJ2-6	-	TGTGCCAGCAGCCCGCCAGACTCTGGGGCCAACGTCCTGACTTTC	CASSPPDSGANVLTF
TRBV25-1	-	TRBJ1-2	-	TGTGCCAGCAGTGAGTTTGCCCAAACGAAAGGCTATGGCTACACCTTC	CASSEFAQTKGYGYTF
TRBV4-3	once	TRBJ2-7	TRBD2	TGCACCAGCAGCCAAGGACCGGGACTAGCGGGCGGCGAGCAGTACTTC	CTSSQGPGLAGGEQYF
TRBV28	-	TRBJ1-1	-	TGTGCCAGCAGTTCCGTCGACACTGAAGCTTTCTTT	CASSSVDTEAFF
TRBV20-1	many	TRBJ2-1	TRBD2	TGCAGTGCTAGAGGCCTTCGAGCGGGGGAAGAAAATGAGCAGTTCTTC	CSARGLRAGEENEQFF
TRBV20-1	many	TRBJ2-5	TRBD2	TGCAGCGCGGGGGGCGGGGAGACCCAGTACTTC	CSAGGGETQYF
TRBV7-6	-	TRBJ2-7	-	TGTGCCAGCAGCTCAAACGGGAACTACGAGCAGTACTTC	CASSSNGNYEQYF
TRBV20-1	-	TRBJ1-5	-	TGCAGTGTCCTACCTGGTGGGGTCGAATGGGATCAGCCCCAGCATTTT	CSVLPGGVEWDQPQHF
TRBV5-1	-	TRBJ2-5	-	TGCGCCAGCAGCTTGCCAGGGGCTAGCGGCCAAGAGACCCAGTACTTC	CASSLPGASGQETQYF
TRBV20-1	once	TRBJ1-1	-	TGCAGTGCTGGGGGTGGAGTCAGGGTCCGAGGTGAAGCTTTCTTT	CSAGGGVRVRGEAFF
TRBV27	few	TRBJ2-5	TRBD2	TGTGCCAGCAGTTTGGGGGGATTGGGTAGCGGGGCGCAACAAGAGACCCAGTACTTC	CASSLGGLGSGAQQETQYF
TRBV6-2/TRBV6-3	few	TRBJ2-5	TRBD2	TGTGCCAGCAGTTACACGCGGGGGGCGACCCAGTACTTC	CASSYTRGATQYF
TRBV28	-	TRBJ1-6	-	TGTGCCAGCAGTTTTATACTGAATTCACCCCTCCACTTT	CASSFILNSPLHF
TRBV20-1	-	TRBJ2-5	-	TGCAGTGCTAGAGATTCCTCAGGAAAAGAGACCCAGTACTTC	CSARDSSGKETQYF
TRBV4-3	few	TRBJ1-5	TRBD1	TGCGCCAGCAGCCGGAAACAGGGGGCTGGACAGCCCCAGCATTTT	CASSRKQGAGQPQHF
TRBV5-1	few	TRBJ2-1	-	TGCGCCAGCAGCTTGGTCGGGGCGAGCTCCTACAATGAGCAGTTCTTC	CASSLVGASSYNEQFF
TRBV6-6	few	TRBJ2-7	TRBD2	TGTGCCAGCAACCGGGAGACTAGCGCCTATTTCTCCTACGAGCAGTACTTC	CASNRETSAYFSYEQYF
TRBV27	-	TRBJ1-2	TRBD1	TGTGCCAGCAGTTCCGGGACAGGGGGGAACTATGGCTACACCTTC	CASSSGTGGNYGYTF
TRBV20-1	few	TRBJ2-4	TRBD2	TGCAGTGCTATCAAATTGGGGACTAGCGGGAGGGCCGTGGCCAAAAACATTCAGTACTTC	CSAIKLGTSGRAVAKNIQYF
TRBV10-3	few	TRBJ2-7	TRBD1	TGTGCCATCCGGAGGACAGGGGGAGACAACGAGCAGTACTTC	CAIRRTGGDNEQYF
TRBV4-3	few	TRBJ2-3	TRBD1	TGCGCCAGCAGCCAAGCCGACAGGGGACGCACAGGTACGCAGTATTTT	CASSQADRGRTGTQYF
TRBV7-2	few	TRBJ2-1	-	TGTGCCAGCAGCCTAGGATCCGGACTGGGAGCCTACAATGAGCAGTTCTTC	CASSLGSGLGAYNEQFF
TRBV15	many	TRBJ2-7	-	TGTGCCACCAGTCCTTATTACTACGAGCAGTACTTC	CATSPYYYEQYF
TRBV20-1	few	TRBJ2-1	TRBD2	TGCAGCCCAGCGGGGGGTTACAATGAGCAGTTCTTC	CSPAGGYNEQFF
TRBV12-3/TRBV12-4	few	TRBJ2-3	TRBD1	TGTGCCAGCAGCCCGGGTGACAGGGACACAGATACGCAGTATTTT	CASSPGDRDTDTQYF
TRBV20-1	few	TRBJ2-5	-	TGCAGTACCCATCGGGCAGACCAAGAGACCCAGTACTTC	CSTHRADQETQYF
TRBV2	many	TRBJ2-5	-	TGTGCCAGCAGTGGGTCAGAGACCCAGTACTTC	CASSGSETQYF
TRBV6-2/TRBV6-3	few	TRBJ2-1	-	TGTGCCAGCAGGACTGATGGGGATGAGCAGTTCTTC	CASRTDGDEQFF
TRBV30	-	TRBJ1-2	-	TGTGCCTGGAGGCCCCCAGGCTATGGCTACACCTTC	CAWRPPGYGYTF
TRBV20-1	few	TRBJ2-1	-	TGCAGTGCTAGAGTTGAATTCTCCTACAATGAGCAGTTCTTC	CSARVEFSYNEQFF
TRBV15	few	TRBJ2-7	-	TGTGCCACCAGCAGAGTTTTCGAAGGGGTCTACGAGCAGTACTTC	CATSRVFEGVYEQYF
TRBV28	few	TRBJ2-2	-	TGTGCCAGCAGTCCCGCCAATGCCGGGGAGCTGTTTTTT	CASSPANAGELFF
TRBV4-1	few	TRBJ2-5	TRBD1	TGTGCCAGCAGCCAGACAGGGGTCAGGGAGACCCAGTACTTC	CASSQTGVRETQYF
TRBV20-1	-	TRBJ2-7	TRBD2	TGCAGTGCTTCTGCGCGGGTAGCGGGGAATCCTTCCTACGAGCAGTACTTC	CSASARVAGNPSYEQYF
TRBV2	-	TRBJ2-1	TRBD1	TGTGCCAGCAGTGAAAGTACCTGGGACAGGGGGCCAGGGGAGCAGTTCTTC	CASSESTWDRGPGEQFF
TRBV6-1	-	TRBJ1-2	-	TGTGCCAGCAGTGACGGCAGCCTTGGGGGCTACACCTTC	CASSDGSLGGYTF
TRBV20-1	few	TRBJ1-5	-	TGCAGTGCAGGGACATACAATCAGCCCCAGCATTTT	CSAGTYNQPQHF